The clone carrying this T cell receptor beta chain was picked up a small number of times. This sample was included in a study of regulatory and conventional T cells in RAG deficiency. Conventional CD4+ T cells were sorted from blood as CD25-low CD127-high cells. The CDR3 runs to 14 residues. V lost 6 bases, J lost 0 bases, and 9 bases lay in between. The germline V gene encodes CDR1 SEHNR and CDR2 FQNEAQ (reference sequence). Using immunoSEQ multiplex PCR, the repertoire was profiled, and TCRdb retains in-frame clones only, with some absent. Of 20,000 or so clones listed, 90% to 95% are singletons. The sample was also linked to a second study, of regulatory T cells. From that study: The PCR used 52 TRBV and 13 TRBJ primers. Patient repertoires had restricted TRB V-J pairs and skewed V and J usage, most in Tregs.

Material: CD4+ T cells sorted from blood. The sequence derives from a human donor in good health. The V gene is TRBV7-9, the J gene TRBJ1-3, with D possibly matching TRBD1 (6 bases). The CDR3 region has the DNA TGTGCCAGCAGGATCAGGGGCTCTGGAAACACCATATATTTT. This codes for CASRIRGSGNTIYF.